A selection of T cell receptor beta chains follows, all from one sample in a study of blood T cell repertoires in COVID-19. The method was immunoSEQ multiplex PCR; TCRdb's version includes in-frame clones alone and lacks a portion of them. The sample includes nearly 350,000 clones, 90% to 95% of them seen just once. The sequencing input was peripheral blood. These TCRs come from a woman in her late teens or twenties who had recovered from COVID-19. Each CDR3 is given with its conserved first and last residue. Fields, in order: V gene, J gene, D gene, CDR3 protein. D genes are given only for firm matches.

V gene: TRBV4-1; J gene: TRBJ1-4; D gene: .; CDR3 protein: CASSHPRRGPNEKLFF
V gene: TRBV4-1; J gene: TRBJ2-3; D gene: .; CDR3 protein: CASKPGIQADTQYF
V gene: TRBV2; J gene: TRBJ1-2; D gene: .; CDR3 protein: CASSEPGGTF
V gene: TRBV5-1; J gene: TRBJ2-2; D gene: TRBD1; CDR3 protein: CASSPGTGNTGELFF
V gene: TRBV27; J gene: TRBJ2-2; D gene: .; CDR3 protein: CASSFESNTGELFF
V gene: TRBV4-3; J gene: TRBJ1-2; D gene: .; CDR3 protein: CASSQESRGFGYTF
V gene: TRBV7-2; J gene: TRBJ2-3; D gene: TRBD2; CDR3 protein: CASSFSGSGTDTQYF
V gene: TRBV6-2/TRBV6-3; J gene: TRBJ2-6; D gene: .; CDR3 protein: CASSYSWGPGANVLTF
V gene: TRBV9; J gene: TRBJ2-1; D gene: TRBD2; CDR3 protein: CASSARAGGHDNEQFF
V gene: TRBV5-8; J gene: TRBJ2-5; D gene: TRBD2; CDR3 protein: CASSPGLADGETQYF
V gene: TRBV11-3; J gene: TRBJ2-1; D gene: TRBD2; CDR3 protein: CASSLGGTGGGREIF
V gene: TRBV18; J gene: TRBJ1-2; D gene: .; CDR3 protein: CASSPPNSYGYTF
V gene: TRBV10-3; J gene: TRBJ1-1; D gene: .; CDR3 protein: CAIRQQDEAFF
V gene: TRBV6-5; J gene: TRBJ2-5; D gene: TRBD2; CDR3 protein: CASSNGGNQETQYF
V gene: TRBV24-1; J gene: TRBJ2-2; D gene: .; CDR3 protein: CATSGQAGELFF
V gene: TRBV7-9; J gene: TRBJ2-1; D gene: TRBD1; CDR3 protein: CASSWGQGAYNEQFF
V gene: TRBV7-2; J gene: TRBJ1-2; D gene: .; CDR3 protein: CASTLRVVNYGYTF
V gene: TRBV4-1; J gene: TRBJ2-1; D gene: TRBD1; CDR3 protein: CASSQGFGTGPYNEQFF
V gene: TRBV25-1; J gene: TRBJ1-1; D gene: TRBD1; CDR3 protein: CASSPWTGGLLNTEAFF
V gene: TRBV7-8; J gene: TRBJ2-5; D gene: .; CDR3 protein: CASSNTDQETQYF
V gene: TRBV29-1; J gene: TRBJ2-1; D gene: TRBD2; CDR3 protein: CSVEQRERRDNEQFF
V gene: TRBV4-1; J gene: TRBJ1-2; D gene: TRBD1; CDR3 protein: CASSQDISGQPYGYTF
V gene: TRBV6-2/TRBV6-3; J gene: TRBJ2-3; D gene: TRBD2; CDR3 protein: CASSPIAGGVTDTQYF
V gene: TRBV5-1; J gene: TRBJ1-2; D gene: TRBD1; CDR3 protein: CASSPRQGPSYGYTF
V gene: TRBV7-9; J gene: TRBJ1-2; D gene: .; CDR3 protein: CASSPRLSDVAGYTF
V gene: TRBV27; J gene: TRBJ1-5; D gene: .; CDR3 protein: CASSHRVSNQPQHF
V gene: TRBV21-1; J gene: TRBJ2-1; D gene: .; CDR3 protein: CASSTRTSGRVCNEQFF
V gene: TRBV6-2/TRBV6-3; J gene: TRBJ2-1; D gene: .; CDR3 protein: CASSYSNFHEQFF
V gene: TRBV10-3; J gene: TRBJ2-2; D gene: .; CDR3 protein: CATENGKANTGELFF
V gene: TRBV7-2; J gene: TRBJ1-2; D gene: TRBD1; CDR3 protein: CASSSRGRGMFGYTF
V gene: TRBV5-1; J gene: TRBJ2-2; D gene: .; CDR3 protein: CASSAVSTGELFF
V gene: TRBV7-2; J gene: TRBJ2-5; D gene: .; CDR3 protein: CASSLEINPRGETQYF
V gene: TRBV12-1; J gene: TRBJ1-1; D gene: .; CDR3 protein: CASSHRGSTSANFGPQEAFF
V gene: TRBV18; J gene: TRBJ2-6; D gene: .; CDR3 protein: CASSSPAGGANVLTF
V gene: TRBV5-1; J gene: TRBJ2-5; D gene: TRBD2; CDR3 protein: CASSEGTSGTAQYF
V gene: TRBV5-1; J gene: TRBJ1-1; D gene: .; CDR3 protein: CASSRGEEVTEAFF
V gene: TRBV9; J gene: TRBJ1-5; D gene: TRBD1; CDR3 protein: CASSVGQGLTQPQHF
V gene: TRBV9; J gene: TRBJ2-3; D gene: TRBD2; CDR3 protein: CASSVSVGRGDTQYF
V gene: TRBV30; J gene: TRBJ2-5; D gene: TRBD1; CDR3 protein: CAWRDRGVETQYF
V gene: TRBV3-1/TRBV3-2; J gene: TRBJ1-5; D gene: .; CDR3 protein: CASSFRGANQPQHF
V gene: TRBV11-2; J gene: TRBJ1-1; D gene: .; CDR3 protein: CASSSREVEAFF
V gene: TRBV5-8; J gene: TRBJ2-1; D gene: .; CDR3 protein: CASSPVGRLYNEQFF
V gene: TRBV4-3; J gene: TRBJ2-1; D gene: .; CDR3 protein: CASSQEGLNNEQFF
V gene: TRBV7-2; J gene: TRBJ2-5; D gene: .; CDR3 protein: CASSPGRGNQETQYF
V gene: TRBV2; J gene: TRBJ2-1; D gene: TRBD1; CDR3 protein: CATYGQGNEQFF
V gene: TRBV7-9; J gene: TRBJ1-4; D gene: TRBD1; CDR3 protein: CASSSGTGLEKLFF
V gene: TRBV4-2; J gene: TRBJ2-1; D gene: .; CDR3 protein: CASSQEIGKRDSSYNEQFF
V gene: TRBV2; J gene: TRBJ2-1; D gene: TRBD1; CDR3 protein: CASRGDRGQGGNEQFF
V gene: TRBV7-9; J gene: TRBJ2-1; D gene: .; CDR3 protein: CASIPTTKGIAEQFF
V gene: TRBV2; J gene: TRBJ1-2; D gene: TRBD1; CDR3 protein: CASSEFGDRENGYTF
V gene: TRBV29-1; J gene: TRBJ1-1; D gene: TRBD1; CDR3 protein: CSAAGTGIPEAFF
V gene: TRBV7-9; J gene: TRBJ2-2; D gene: .; CDR3 protein: CASSPSRGSGTGELFF
V gene: TRBV3-1/TRBV3-2; J gene: TRBJ2-1; D gene: TRBD2; CDR3 protein: CASSQEGLPNREQFF
V gene: TRBV15; J gene: TRBJ2-5; D gene: .; CDR3 protein: CATSTQVRETQYF